Below are 12 T cell receptor beta chains sequenced from a single sample in a study of shared clonotypes between healthy human individuals (dated by TCRdb to the early 2020s). The method behind the library was the immunoSEQ multiplex PCR assay. Held by TCRdb, this immuneACCESS table contains in-frame sequences only and omits some clones. Under half of the omission traces to an unresolved V gene where checked; the cause of the rest is unknown. Across this sample there are approximately 2,200,000 clones, with just over 90% seen only once. The top ten hold around 1.7% of the sample. CD8 naive samples consisted of CD45RO-negative cells that were positively selected for CCR7, yielding a CD45RA+CCR7+ population without TemRA cells. The sequenced sample consisted of naive CD8+ T cells from PBMCs. Explained via the paper, the cell subset or site label denotes: CD45RA+CCR7+. The receptor source for this set is a man in his late teens or twenties in good health. Some clones in this sample may be carry-over from other donors' samples.

This chain joins TRBV2 and TRBJ2-1, with D uncertain. Trimming shortened V by 4 bases and J by 4 bases, and 29 bases separated the two germline ends. This CDR3 is 20 amino acids long. CDR1 and CDR2 from the germline V gene are SNHLY and FYNNEI. DNA of the CDR3: TGTGCCAGCAGTGGAATCTTAGGCGAGTTAGACCTCCTCGCATACAATGAGCAGTTCTTC. It translates to CASSGILGELDLLAYNEQFF. The whole variable domain, filled in from reference TRBV2 and TRBJ2-1, reads EPEVTQTPSHQVTQMGQEVILRCVPISNHLYFYWYRQILGQKVEFLVSFYNNEISEKSEIFDDQFSVERPDGSNFTLKIRSTKLEDSAMYFCASSGILGELDLLAYNEQFFGPGTRLTVL.

The chain has TRBV6-6 and TRBJ2-2; the D gene is possibly TRBD2 (6 bases). The germline V gene encodes CDR1 MNHNY and CDR2 SVGAGI (reference sequence). CDR3 size: 15 residues. Trimming took 6 bases from V and 4 from J, leaving 15 bases between them. CDR3: CASSLRDSSTGELFF. CDR3 nucleotides: TGTGCCAGCAGCCTACGGGACTCGAGCACCGGGGAGCTGTTTTTT.

The sample holds one count of this clone. The chain combines TRBV5-6 with TRBJ2-6, with D possibly being TRBD2 (5 bases). CDR1 and CDR2 from the germline V gene are SGHDT and YYEEEE. There are 17 residues in the CDR3. The V and J ends lost 2 bases and 0 bases respectively, with 12 bases between them. The CDR3 DNA is TGTGCCAGCAGCTTTGCAGCGGACGGCTCTGGGGCCAACGTCCTGACTTTC. Protein product: CASSFAADGSGANVLTF.

The chain links TRBV5-5 to TRBJ1-2; tentative D call: TRBD1 (5 bases). Trimming removed 4 bases at V and 4 bases at J, with 17 bases between. CDR1 is SGHKS, CDR2 YYEKEE, per germline (reference sequence). CDR3 length equals 15 residues. CDR3 nucleotides: TGTGCCAGCAGCCAATACTTTCAGGGCCGCTATGGCTACACCTTC. It translates to CASSQYFQGRYGYTF. Based on the CDR3 plus reference TRBV5-5 and TRBJ1-2, the full variable domain is DAGVTQSPTHLIKTRGQQVTLRCSPISGHKSVSWYQQVLGQGPQFIFQYYEKEERGRGNFPDRFSARQFPNYSSELNVNALLLGDSALYLCASSQYFQGRYGYTFGSGTRLTVV.

The chain has TRBV6-1 and TRBJ2-2, with a weak D call TRBD2 (5 bases). Germline CDR1 is MNHNS and CDR2 is SASEGT. The V end was cut by 6 bases, the J end by 0 bases, with 11 bases between. The CDR3 has 15 amino acids. The CDR3 is CASRGVRSNTGELFF. The CDR3 DNA reads as TGTGCCAGCAGGGGAGTCAGGTCGAACACCGGGGAGCTGTTTTTT.

The chain combines TRBV28 with TRBJ1-5; possibly TRBD1 for D (5 bases). The germline gives CDR1 MDHEN, CDR2 SYDVKM. V dropped 7 bases and J dropped 6 bases, with 10 bases sitting between them. This CDR3 is built from 12 residues. The CDR3 DNA follows: TGTGCCAGCAAGGGTAGGGGTCAGCCCCAGCATTTT. Translated, it gives CASKGRGQPQHF.

The V call is TRBV27, the J call TRBJ1-1; no definite D call. CDR3 size: 14 residues. V was shortened by 0 bases and J by 8 bases, with 13 bases between the two germline ends. From germline, CDR1 is MNHEY and CDR2 SMNVEV (reference sequence). The CDR3 coding sequence is TGTGCCAGCAGTTTATCGTCCAAGGAGCTCGAAGCTTTCTTT. It specifies CASSLSSKELEAFF.

The gene calls are TRBV28 and TRBJ2-7; weak D call: TRBD1 (6 bases). Germline CDR1 is MDHEN and CDR2 is SYDVKM. The CDR3 contains 13 residues. V was trimmed by 6 bases and J by 5 bases, leaving 14 bases between them. CDR3 bases: TGTGCCAGCAGGCAGGGGAGCGGCCACGAGCAGTACTTC. Translation gives CASRQGSGHEQYF.

The chain joins TRBV29-1 to TRBJ2-7; D may match TRBD1 or TRBD2 (5 bases each). CDR1 is SQVTM, CDR2 ANQGSEA, per germline. There are 12 residues in the CDR3. The V end lost 7 bases, the J end lost 4 bases, and 14 bases lay between the germline ends. CDR3 in amino acids: CSALFGGYEQYF. In DNA, the CDR3 is TGCAGCGCCCTCTTTGGGGGTTACGAGCAGTACTTC.

The chain uses TRBV29-1 and TRBJ2-3, with a tentative D call TRBD1 (6 bases). Per the germline V gene, CDR1 is SQVTM and CDR2 is ANQGSEA. V shed 4 bases and J shed 5 bases, with 25 bases lying between them. The CDR3 sequence is 17 residues long. In nucleotides, the CDR3 is TGCAGCGTTGCGGTTCTCTCCGACAGGTGGTTTCGAGATACGCAGTATTTT. Residues: CSVAVLSDRWFRDTQYF.

This chain joins TRBV14 and TRBJ2-5; possibly TRBD1 for D (5 bases). Trimming left V 2 bases short and J 4 bases short, with 11 bases between. Germline values: CDR1 SGHDN, CDR2 FVKESK. This CDR3 is built from 14 residues. Here the CDR3 DNA reads TGTGCCAGCAGCCAACAGGGTAACGGAGAGACCCAGTACTTC. As protein: CASSQQGNGETQYF.

This chain connects TRBV10-3 to TRBJ2-5; unclear D gene. Trimming removed 2 bases from V and 4 bases from J, with 8 bases in between. Germline CDR1 reads ENHRY; CDR2 reads SYGVKD. This CDR3 is built from 13 residues. Here the CDR3 DNA reads TGTGCCATCAGTGAGGGGTTTGGAGAGACCCAGTACTTC. Protein product: CAISEGFGETQYF.